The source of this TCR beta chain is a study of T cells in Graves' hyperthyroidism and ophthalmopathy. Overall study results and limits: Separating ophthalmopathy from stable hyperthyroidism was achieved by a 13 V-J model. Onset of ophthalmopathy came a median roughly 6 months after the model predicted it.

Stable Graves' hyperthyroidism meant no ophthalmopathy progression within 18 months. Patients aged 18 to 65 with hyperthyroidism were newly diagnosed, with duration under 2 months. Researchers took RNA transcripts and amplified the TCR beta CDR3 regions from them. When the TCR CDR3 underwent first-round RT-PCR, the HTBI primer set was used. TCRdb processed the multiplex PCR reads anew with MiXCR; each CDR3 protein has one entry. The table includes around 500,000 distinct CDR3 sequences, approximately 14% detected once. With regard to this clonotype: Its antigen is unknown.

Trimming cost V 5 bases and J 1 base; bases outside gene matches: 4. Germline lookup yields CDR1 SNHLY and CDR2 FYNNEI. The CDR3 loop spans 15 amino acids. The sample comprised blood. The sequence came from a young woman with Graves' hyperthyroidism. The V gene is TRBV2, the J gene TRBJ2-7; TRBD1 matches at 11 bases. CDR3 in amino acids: CASSPRDRGSYEQYV. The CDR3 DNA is TGTGCCAGCAGTCCCCGGGACAGGGGGTCCTACGAGCAGTACGTC.